The sequence of this TCR beta chain was determined in a study of CD8 T cells in Susac syndrome (dated by TCRdb to about 2019). Regarding the research as a whole: Whether CD8+ T cell activation and differentiation in Susac syndrome was antigen driven was tested using repertoire sequencing. The study compared CD8+ T cell repertoire clonality among roughly 12 healthy donors, about 14 Susac syndrome patients and roughly 16 multiple sclerosis patients. Broad study findings and their caveats: The study acknowledged that relatively few individuals were included in the TCR sequencing and HLA analysis.

Peripheral blood CD8+ and CD4+ T cells from healthy donors, Susac syndrome patients and multiple sclerosis patients were profiled by high-throughput TCR beta sequencing. Multiple sclerosis controls were treatment-naive patients with stable or active relapsing-remitting disease fulfilling revised McDonald criteria. Bulk CD8+ and CD4+ T cells were purified magnetically by negative isolation, whereas CD8+ TEMRA cells were enriched by FACS. Blood was drawn into EDTA tubes, processed within 24 hours, and PBMCs were isolated by density gradient centrifugation. PBMCs intended for TCR sequencing were cryopreserved in liquid nitrogen and thawed later in a water bath at 37 degrees C. Purity of sorted or isolated CD4+, CD8+ and CD8+ TEMRA cells was at least 90%. This clonotype was observed a single time. The antigen this receptor binds is unknown. No base-level quality is on record; no much larger clone is a single base apart. One read amounts to weak evidence.

Via the germline V gene, CDR1 is SGHVS and CDR2 FQNEAQ. At the junction V is shortened by 5 bases and J by 3 bases, with 18 bases in between. Reading from cysteine to phenylalanine, the CDR3 counts 16 amino acids. Just CDR3 DNA is preserved here, 48 bases in frame from base 1. RNA was extracted with the RNeasy kit and roughly 0.5 to 1 ug was reverse transcribed using random hexamers. TCR beta CDR3 regions were amplified with the immunoSEQ multiplex PCR assay covering 54 Vbeta and 13 Jbeta segments. PCR amplification bias was corrected using a synthetic template baseline for primer optimization and computational correction. The paper's data handling went like this. Only productive sequences were kept, with reads annotated to V, D and J genes according to IMGT and analyzed in immunoSEQ Analyzer. Clonality was computed as one minus Shannon entropy normalized by log2 of the number of productive unique sequences. For each patient and control, public and private clones were evaluated within the 100 most prevalent clones. A clone was defined as Susac-specific if it was absent from the healthy and MS cohorts, from 1052 published viral clones and from other ImmuneACCESS disease sequences. The raw public data were reprocessed by TCRdb itself: fastp quality trimming at Q25, MiXCR clonotype calling, in-frame beta chains only. Entries that share a CDR3 protein sequence are merged under the most common genes and DNA. The V and J calls come from TCRdb's annotation, not from the publication. The sample includes about 430,000 distinct CDR3 sequences, with approximately 85% observed a single time. About 0.12% of the sample lies in the top ten.

Sample: CD8+ T cells from PBMCs. This chain joins TRBV7-8 to TRBJ2-3; the D gene cannot be resolved beyond TRBD1 or TRBD2, each matching 6 bases. The source of this sequence is a human donor with multiple sclerosis. The CDR3 has the sequence CASSLLTGGTTDTQYF. The DNA reads TGTGCCAGCAGCCTCCTGACAGGAGGGACAACAGATACGCAGTATTTT.